This paragraph covers one TCR beta chain sequence. TCRdb reprocessed the 5' RACE reads; each CDR3 protein has one entry and no DNA is given. The sample yields 140,000 to 150,000 distinct CDR3 sequences, of which the top ten take up roughly 1.2%. The sample originates from a study of monozygotic twins with inflammatory bowel disease. The germline gives CDR1 SGHTA, CDR2 FQGNSA. The CDR3 is 14 residues long. The sample consisted of blood. This chain links TRBV7-2 with TRBJ2-7. This clonotype was sampled from a human donor with ulcerative colitis or Crohn's disease, or a healthy co-twin of an affected twin (not recorded which). The CDR3: CASSLVQASYEQYF.